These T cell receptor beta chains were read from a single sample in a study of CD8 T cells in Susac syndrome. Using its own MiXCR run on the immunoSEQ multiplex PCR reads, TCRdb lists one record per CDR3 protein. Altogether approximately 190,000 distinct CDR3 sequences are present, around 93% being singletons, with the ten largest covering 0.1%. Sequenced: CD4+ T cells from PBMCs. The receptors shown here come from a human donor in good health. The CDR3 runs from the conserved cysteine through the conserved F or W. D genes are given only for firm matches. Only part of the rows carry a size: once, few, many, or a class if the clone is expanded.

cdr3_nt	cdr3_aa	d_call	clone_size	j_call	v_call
TGTGCCAGCAGTCCCTTCGGGGGGGCGGGGGTACCCAATGAGCAGTTCTTC	CASSPFGGAGVPNEQFF	TRBD2	once	TRBJ2-1	TRBV12-3/TRBV12-4
TGTGCCAGCAGCGTAGACGGAGAGCAGTTCTTC	CASSVDGEQFF	.	.	TRBJ2-1	TRBV9
TGTGCCAGACGGGGTTCAGGACTGTTAAGCACCCAGTACTTC	CARRGSGLLSTQYF	.	.	TRBJ2-5	TRBV2
TGTGCCAGCAGCTTGGGGACAGGGAGAGTTACTGAAGCTTTCTTT	CASSLGTGRVTEAFF	TRBD1	.	TRBJ1-1	TRBV5-4
TGCAGTGCTAGAAGTCTAGCGGGGGGGCCTGACATTCAGTACTTC	CSARSLAGGPDIQYF	TRBD2	once	TRBJ2-4	TRBV20-1
TGTGCCAGCAGCCAAGATATATCCGGGTTTTTGACCTACAATGAGCAGTTCTTC	CASSQDISGFLTYNEQFF	.	once	TRBJ2-1	TRBV14
TGTGCCAGCAGCTCGGGAGCGGGCTCCTACAATGAGCAGTTCTTC	CASSSGAGSYNEQFF	.	.	TRBJ2-1	TRBV7-9
TGTGCCACCAGCAGAGATTCGGACTCTGGGGCCAACGTCCTGACTTTC	CATSRDSDSGANVLTF	.	.	TRBJ2-6	TRBV15
TGCGCCAGCAGCTTGGACAGTTTTGATGGCTACACCTTC	CASSLDSFDGYTF	.	.	TRBJ1-2	TRBV5-1
TGTGCCAGCAGCAGACAGGACACAGATACGCAGTATTTT	CASSRQDTDTQYF	.	once	TRBJ2-3	TRBV7-9
TGTGCCAGCAGCTCCCCGGACCTATGGGCCGGGGAGCTGTTTTTT	CASSSPDLWAGELFF	.	.	TRBJ2-2	TRBV9
TGTGCCAGCACCGACTCGGGGGCAGGGGCAAGCTCTGGGGCCAACGTCCTGACTTTC	CASTDSGAGASSGANVLTF	.	.	TRBJ2-6	TRBV7-2
TGTGCCAGCAGCTCCCCGGGGGGGACTACTTACGAGCAGTACTTC	CASSSPGGTTYEQYF	TRBD2	.	TRBJ2-7	TRBV16
TGTGCCAGCAGTCCTGAGGTCAGGGGTGGCTACACCTTC	CASSPEVRGGYTF	.	.	TRBJ1-2	TRBV6-5
TGTGCCAGTAGTCGACAGGGACGAGAGACCCAGTACTTC	CASSRQGRETQYF	TRBD1	.	TRBJ2-5	TRBV19
TGTGCCAGCAGCCAGAGCTACGCTGAAGCTTTCTTT	CASSQSYAEAFF	.	.	TRBJ1-1	TRBV3-1
TGTGCCAGCAGCCACAGGCGGAGGGACCACGAGCAGTACTTC	CASSHRRRDHEQYF	.	.	TRBJ2-7	TRBV3-1
TGCAGTGCCGCCACTCAAGTTACAGGCGACAATGAGCAGTTCTTC	CSAATQVTGDNEQFF	.	.	TRBJ2-1	TRBV20-1
TGCAGTGCCCCGGGACAGGAATACAATGAGCAGTTCTTC	CSAPGQEYNEQFF	TRBD1	.	TRBJ2-1	TRBV20-1
TGTGCCAGCAGCGAATACAGGGAGGCGCAGTATTTT	CASSEYREAQYF	.	.	TRBJ2-3	TRBV6-5
TGTGCCAGCAGGGACTCCGGGACAACCGCTGAAGCTTTCTTT	CASRDSGTTAEAFF	.	once	TRBJ1-1	TRBV2
TGCAGCGTTGAAGGGGGGACATTTCTCTATGGCTACACCTTC	CSVEGGTFLYGYTF	.	.	TRBJ1-2	TRBV29-1